The 13 T cell receptor beta chains given below trace back to one sample, sequenced in a study of T-cell reconstitution after alpha-beta-depleted transplantation in children. TCRbeta library construction was performed incorporating unique molecular identifiers. TCRdb re-derived calls from the PCR reads in MiXCR, one entry per CDR3 protein. Here the sample spans over 450,000 distinct CDR3 sequences, about 10% being singletons. The sequenced sample was PBMCs, obtained before TCRalphabeta/CD19-depleted stem cell transplant. Every receptor here comes from a child aged 2-9 years with inherited bone marrow failure, due to receive a stem cell transplant.

CDR3 region: CATKDPSGYTQYF. CDR3 bases: TGTGCCACTAAGGACCCCTCCGGGTATACGCAGTATTTT. The V and J genes are TRBV10-3 and TRBJ2-3; D remains ambiguous. V dropped 10 bases and J dropped 7 bases, with 18 bases sitting between them. Germline CDR1 is ENHRY and CDR2 is SYGVKD. This CDR3 comprises 13 residues.

The chain links TRBV12-3 or TRBV12-4 to TRBJ2-1; TRBD1 agrees at 8 bases. V gave up 6 bases and J gave up 7 bases; unmatched junction bases: 11. The CDR3 runs 15 residues. The CDR3 loop reads CASRPGQGPRNEQFF. The CDR3 bases are TGTGCCAGCAGACCCGGACAGGGACCCCGTAATGAGCAGTTCTTC.

This clonotype was detected ten times or more. The chain links TRBV10-3 to TRBJ2-1, with D uncertain. The V end lost 2 bases, the J end lost 0 bases, and 17 bases lay between the germline ends. Germline lookup yields CDR1 ENHRY and CDR2 SYGVKD. This CDR3 has 18 amino acids. The CDR3 loop is CAISEPFMDSSSYNEQFF. The CDR3 bases are TGTGCCATCAGTGAGCCATTTATGGATTCCAGCTCCTACAATGAGCAGTTCTTC.

Ten or more counts support this clonotype. The V and J genes are TRBV7-6 and TRBJ1-5; no definite D call. V was clipped by 4 bases and J by 0 bases, with 13 bases between them. Per germline, CDR1 SGHVS and CDR2 FNYEAQ. CDR3 length equals 16 residues. The CDR3 DNA is TGTGCCAGCAGCTCCATGGGCAGGTATAGCAATCAGCCCCAGCATTTT. It codes for CASSSMGRYSNQPQHF.

With regard to this clonotype: A much larger clone lies one base from this, so it may be a read error. The chain employs TRBV4-2 and TRBJ2-1; D might be TRBD1 (5 bases). Germline CDR1 LGHNA, CDR2 YNFKEQ. The CDR3 covers 15 residues. This chain's CDR3 is CASSQEVGQLNEQIF. The CDR3 DNA reads as TGTGCCAGCAGCCAAGAGGTGGGGCAGCTAAATGAGCAGATCTTC.

This clonotype was seen ten or more times. The chain combines TRBV7-6 with TRBJ2-7; D assignment may be TRBD1 or TRBD2 (5 bases each). Between the trimmed V and J ends, which lost 5 bases and 4 bases, there was a span of 18 bases. Germline V gene data show CDR1 as SGHVS and CDR2 as FNYEAQ. CDR3 length equals 15 residues. The CDR3 coding sequence is TGTGCCAGCAGCCGGGGTCCAGGACAAACGTACGAGCAGTACTTC. Translating it yields CASSRGPGQTYEQYF.

There are many counts of this clonotype. The V gene is TRBV20-1, the J gene TRBJ1-2; 9 positions agree with TRBD1. The CDR3 is made up of 13 amino acids. Per the germline V gene, CDR1 is DFQATT and CDR2 is SNEGSKA (reference sequence). V gave up 5 bases and J gave up 3 bases; unmatched junction bases: 4. The CDR3 loop is CSAEGDRDYGYTF. The CDR3 bases are TGCAGTGCTGAGGGGGACAGGGACTATGGCTACACCTTC.

Ten or more counts support this clonotype. This sequence joins TRBV11-2 and TRBJ2-1; the D is unclear. Between the trimmed V and J ends, which lost 10 bases and 5 bases, there was a span of 18 bases. The CDR3 sequence is 14 residues long. Germline values: CDR1 SGHAT, CDR2 FQNNGV. CDR3 in amino acids: CATDPENKNNEQFF. The CDR3, as DNA: TGTGCCACCGACCCGGAGAACAAAAACAATGAGCAGTTCTTC. The full variable domain, in which reference TRBV11-2 and TRBJ2-1 provide the parts outside the CDR3, is EAGVAQSPRYKIIEKRQSVAFWCNPISGHATLYWYQQILGQGPKLLIQFQNNGVVDDSQLPKDRFSAERLKGVDSTLKIQPAKLEDSAVYLCATDPENKNNEQFFGPGTRLTVL.

This clonotype was recorded many times. J is TRBJ2-2 and V is TRBV28; 8 nucleotides match TRBD1. Germline assignment: CDR1 MDHEN and CDR2 SYDVKM. The CDR3 has 17 amino acids. V was clipped by 4 bases and J by 4 bases; unmatched bases: 11. Written as DNA, the CDR3 is TGTGCCAGCAGTTCGTTCCCAGGGGGCATGGGCACCGGGGAGCTGTTTTTT. Its protein is CASSSFPGGMGTGELFF. Variable domain in full (rest from reference TRBV28 and TRBJ2-2): DVKVTQSSRYLVKRTGEKVFLECVQDMDHENMFWYRQDPGLGLRLIYFSYDVKMKEKGDIPEGYSVSREKKERFSLILESASTNQTSMYLCASSSFPGGMGTGELFFGEGSRLTVL.

This clonotype was seen repeatedly, ten times or more. The chain joins TRBV29-1 to TRBJ2-7; 11 bases agree with TRBD1. Looked up from germline, CDR1 is SQVTM and CDR2 is ANQGSEA. The length of the CDR3 is 12 residues. CDR3 protein: CEWGQGAYEQYF. The CDR3 DNA reads as TGCGAATGGGGACAGGGGGCCTACGAGCAGTACTTC.

There are many counts of this clonotype. The chain uses TRBV15 and TRBJ1-1; D unclear. The CDR3 loop spans 15 amino acids. CDR1 and CDR2 (germline): LNHNV, YYDKDF (reference sequence). The V and J ends lost 2 bases and 1 base respectively, with 11 bases between them. In nucleotides, the CDR3 is TGTGCCACCAGCAGACATCTCGGTCAGAACACTGAAGCTTTCTTT. Protein: CATSRHLGQNTEAFF.

This clonotype occurred many times. One end of the junction does not line up with germline, which may come from a read error. The chain employs TRBV7-9 and TRBJ2-1; 7 bases are a match to TRBD2. Germline-derived CDR1 and CDR2 are SEHNR and FQNEAQ (reference sequence). This CDR3 contains 13 residues. The CDR3 here is CASSLADSNEQFF. CDR3 coding DNA: TGTGCCAGCAGCCTAGCGGACTCCAATGAGCAGTTCTTC.

This clonotype was counted ten times or more. The V and J genes are TRBV27 and TRBJ2-1; a possible D gene is TRBD2 (6 bases). V was clipped by 4 bases and J by 6 bases, with 13 bases between them. This CDR3 comprises 14 residues. The germline gives CDR1 MNHEY, CDR2 SMNVEV (reference sequence). This CDR3 reads CASSYGGAGNEQFF. The DNA for the CDR3 is TGTGCCAGCAGTTACGGCGGGGCGGGCAATGAGCAGTTCTTC.